This T cell receptor (beta chain) was recovered during a study of blood T cell repertoires in COVID-19. The overall study: Whether acute or convalescent, the COVID-19 samples came from the United States, Italy and Spain. PBMCs, B-cell-depleted T cells, or T cells were the source of the cDNA or gDNA that made up the material.

Per the original data handling: Amplification of reference gene primers provided the estimated nucleated cell counts. Here immunoSEQ multiplex PCR was the method, and the copy in TCRdb shows in-frame clones only, minus some. V, J and clone size reflect that table, while D and trimming were determined from the DNA. The table has 200,000 to 250,000 clones, 70% to 90% seen once; the top ten hold approximately 12%. In germline, CDR1 is LNHDA, CDR2 SQIVND (reference sequence). The CDR3 runs to 12 residues. Trimming removed 5 bases from V and 7 bases from J, with 12 bases in between. The clonotype was recovered from a woman between 18 and 29 years old who had recovered from COVID-19. This chain connects TRBV19 to TRBJ2-7, with D tentatively TRBD1 (5 bases). What was sequenced was peripheral blood. CDR3 bases: TGTGCCAGTAGTCCACAGGACGGGGAGCAGTACTTC. It specifies CASSPQDGEQYF.